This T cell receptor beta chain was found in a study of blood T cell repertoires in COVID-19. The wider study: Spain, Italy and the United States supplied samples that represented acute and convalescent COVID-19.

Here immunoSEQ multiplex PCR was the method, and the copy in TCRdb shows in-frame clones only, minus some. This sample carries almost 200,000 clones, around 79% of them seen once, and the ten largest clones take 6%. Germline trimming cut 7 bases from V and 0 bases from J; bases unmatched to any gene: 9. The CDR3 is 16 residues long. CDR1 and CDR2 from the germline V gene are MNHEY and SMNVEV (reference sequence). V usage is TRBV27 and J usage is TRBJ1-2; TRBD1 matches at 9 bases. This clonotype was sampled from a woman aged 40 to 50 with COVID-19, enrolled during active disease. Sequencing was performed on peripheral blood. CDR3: CASKTGQGWANYGYTF. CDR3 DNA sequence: TGTGCCAGCAAGACAGGACAGGGGTGGGCTAACTATGGCTACACCTTC.